This TCR beta chain comes out of a study of shared clonotypes between healthy human individuals (dated by TCRdb to the early 2020s). About the study as a whole: The cohort included a few men and a couple of women between 18 and 49 years of age. Per donor, three plates each were used for CD4 naive and CD4 memory, two for CD8 naive, and one for CD8 memory. To estimate repertoire size and how much clonotype sharing occurs between individuals, the study deeply sequenced the blood TCR repertoires of five or six healthy adults. To increase sequencing depth and limit assay-specific biases, different laboratories used diverse techniques to prepare libraries and sequence TCR repertoires. Each donor's leukapheresis produced roughly between about 0.8 and 8.9 billion PBMCs.

V is pared back by 4 bases and J by 8 bases, with 11 bases lying between the germline termini. CDR1 and CDR2 were assigned from the germline V gene as SQVTM and ANQGSEA. Its CDR3 holds 11 amino acids, cysteine through phenylalanine. This entry keeps only the CDR3 DNA: 33 bases, framed from base 1. Regarding this clone: Its recognized antigen is unknown. One base away there is no much larger clone; base qualities are not given.

TCR CDR3 regions were amplified from genomic DNA by multiplex PCR using the deep immunoSEQ assay. Extracted genomic DNA from each cell subset was spread evenly across all wells of several immunoSEQ 96-well plates, with each plate serving as a replicate. For sorted subsets, each replicate PCR was loaded with about 0.2 ug genomic DNA, equivalent to 30,000 or so T cell genomes. Purified libraries were measured with a Qubit 3.0 fluorometer, size-checked on a Bioanalyzer 2100, and measured again with the KAPA Library Quantification kit. A separate single-read 150-cycle Illumina NextSeq 550 flow cell was used to sequence each immunoSEQ 96-well plate. The original methods were these. Because only junctional sequences without quality scores were contained in the immunoSEQ output, filtering matching that applied to full-length reads could not be performed. To assign V/J genes and CDR3, sequences were annotated using PyIR, a Python wrapper for IgBLAST v1.9, with IMGT germline references. Any read was removed if the V/J assignment was weak (E-value above 1e-6), the CDR3 was missing, or the read contained stop codons, out-of-frame junctions, or ambiguous translated residues. V3J clonotypes were defined as sequences sharing an identical inferred V gene, J gene, and CDR3 amino acid sequence. The percentage overlap between two repertoires was calculated by dividing the number of shared unique clonotypes by the size of the smaller repertoire. Richness of each repertoire was evaluated using RTK rarefaction, the Chao1 estimator, and Recon v2.1 estimates of unobserved clonotypes. Generation probabilities for all TCRbeta clonotypes obtained by the gDNA method from several donors were computed using OLGA. In TCRdb, the immuneACCESS table is reduced to in-frame sequences with V and J assigned. These tables do not hold every clone; where another copy was compared, an unresolved V gene accounts for under half, and the others remain unexplained. The V and J calls and clone size come from that table; D and trimming were worked out from the DNA. Here the sample has over a million clones; about 84% occur a single time. Under 0.8% of the sample rests with the top ten.

Healthy HIV-negative adults with no recently reported acute infections or vaccinations were included as donors. Every donor was a Caucasian adult residing in Nashville, Tennessee, USA. Magnetic negative selection was used to enrich CD4+ T cells, after which naive cells were positively selected on CD45RA and the negative fraction became the memory subset. After blood collection by leukapheresis, PBMCs were isolated using Ficoll-Histopaque density gradient centrifugation and then cryopreserved in the vapor phase of liquid nitrogen. Purity and quantity of every magnetically sorted T cell population were checked by analytical flow cytometry. Genomic DNA was isolated from each sorted fraction and quantified by UV absorbance on a Nanodrop 2000c. What the work shows at the level of the full study, not this receptor alone: The small number of donors limited the genetic and exposure-history diversity represented. Clonotypes shared by all four sorted-subset donors showed higher generation probabilities than non-shared clonotypes. Across a handful of donors, approximately 5% of naive CD4, over 3% of naive CD8, around 2.5% of memory CD4, and approximately 0.4% of memory CD8 clonotypes were shared. Estimated clonotype richness was generally larger for naive than for memory subsets. Sampling was restricted to blood, and TCR repertoires in tissues likely differ from the TCR repertoires found in blood. Pairwise subsampling indicated that sequencing depth was expected to affect the degree of clonotype sharing among donors. Rarefaction of sorted-subset datasets indicated incomplete sequencing despite the large sequencing depth.

Sample: memory CD4+ T cells from PBMCs. The cell subset or site tag for this specimen amounts to: CD45RA-negative fraction. The receptor's source is a man between 18 and 29 years old in good health. Some clones in this sample may be carry-over from other donors' samples. The rearrangement combines TRBV29-1 with TRBJ1-1; the D gene identity is not certain. The bases read TGCAGCGTTGGTATGGATTCCGAAGCTTTCTTT. Its coded protein is CSVGMDSEAFF.